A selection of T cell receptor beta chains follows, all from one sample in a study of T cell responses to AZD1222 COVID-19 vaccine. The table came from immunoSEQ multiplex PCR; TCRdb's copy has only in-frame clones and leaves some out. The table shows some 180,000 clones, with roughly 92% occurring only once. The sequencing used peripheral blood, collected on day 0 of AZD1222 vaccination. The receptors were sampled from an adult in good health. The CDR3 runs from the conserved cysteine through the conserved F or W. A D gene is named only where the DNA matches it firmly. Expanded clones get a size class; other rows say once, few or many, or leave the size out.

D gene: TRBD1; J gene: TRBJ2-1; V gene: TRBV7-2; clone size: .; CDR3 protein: CASSPRDSSSYNEQFF; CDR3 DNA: TGTGCCAGCAGCCCTAGGGACAGCAGCTCCTACAATGAGCAGTTCTTC
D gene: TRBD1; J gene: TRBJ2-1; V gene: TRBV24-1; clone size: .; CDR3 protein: CATSDRGQGADNEQFF; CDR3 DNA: TGTGCCACCAGTGACCGTGGACAGGGGGCGGACAATGAGCAGTTCTTC
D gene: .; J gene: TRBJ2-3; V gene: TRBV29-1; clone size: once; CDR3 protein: CSVRLVLATDTQYF; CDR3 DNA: TGCAGCGTGCGGCTAGTCCTCGCCACAGATACGCAGTATTTT
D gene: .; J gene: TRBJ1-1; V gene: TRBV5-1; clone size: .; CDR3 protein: CASSRARNVDEAFF; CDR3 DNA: TGCGCCAGCAGCCGCGCCAGGAACGTCGATGAAGCTTTCTTT
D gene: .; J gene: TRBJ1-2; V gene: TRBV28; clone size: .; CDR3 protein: CASSLAGANYGYTF; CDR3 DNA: TGTGCCAGCAGTTTGGCCGGGGCCAACTATGGCTACACCTTC
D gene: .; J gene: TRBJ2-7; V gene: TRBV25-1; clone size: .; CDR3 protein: CASSDEGASYEQYF; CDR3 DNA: TGTGCCAGCAGTGACGAGGGTGCGTCCTACGAGCAGTACTTC
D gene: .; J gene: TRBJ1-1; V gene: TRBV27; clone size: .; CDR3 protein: CASSLGPRGNTEAFF; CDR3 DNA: TGTGCCAGCAGTTTGGGACCCCGAGGGAACACTGAAGCTTTCTTT
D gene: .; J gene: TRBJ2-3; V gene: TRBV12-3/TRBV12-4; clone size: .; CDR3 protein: CASSSGGDTQYF; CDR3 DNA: TGTGCCAGCAGTTCCGGGGGAGATACGCAGTATTTT
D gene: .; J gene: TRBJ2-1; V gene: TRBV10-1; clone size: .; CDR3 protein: CASNSAGYNEQFF; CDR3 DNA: TGCGCCAGCAATTCGGCCGGGTACAATGAGCAGTTCTTC
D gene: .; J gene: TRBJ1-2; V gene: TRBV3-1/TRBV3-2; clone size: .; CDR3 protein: CASSGGSRNYGYTF; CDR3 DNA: TGTGCCAGCAGCGGGGGCAGCAGGAACTATGGCTACACCTTC
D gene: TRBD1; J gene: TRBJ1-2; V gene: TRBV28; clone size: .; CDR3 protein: CASSLGGQVYGYTF; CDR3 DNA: TGTGCCAGCAGTTTGGGGGGACAGGTCTATGGCTACACCTTC
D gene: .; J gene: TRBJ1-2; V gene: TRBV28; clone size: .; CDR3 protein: CASLSRTVNYGYTF; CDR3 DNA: TGTGCCAGCCTATCAAGGACAGTTAACTATGGCTACACCTTC
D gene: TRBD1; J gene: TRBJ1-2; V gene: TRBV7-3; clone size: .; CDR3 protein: CASSLTGADGYTF; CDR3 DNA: TGTGCCAGCAGCTTGACAGGGGCGGACGGCTACACCTTC
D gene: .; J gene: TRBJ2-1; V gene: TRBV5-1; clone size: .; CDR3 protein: CASSTRQYNEQFF; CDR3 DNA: TGCGCCAGCAGCACGCGACAGTACAATGAGCAGTTCTTC
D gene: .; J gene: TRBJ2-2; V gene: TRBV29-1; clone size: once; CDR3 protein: CSVGRAGTGELFF; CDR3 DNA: TGCAGCGTTGGAAGGGCGGGCACCGGGGAGCTGTTTTTT
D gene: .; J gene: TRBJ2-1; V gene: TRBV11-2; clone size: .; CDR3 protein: CASSLLTSYNEQFF; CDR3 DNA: TGTGCCAGCAGCTTGCTTACCTCCTACAATGAGCAGTTCTTC